The present T cell receptor beta chain was sequenced within a study of T cells expressing NK-cell markers. From its re-call of the 5' RACE reads, TCRdb lists each CDR3 protein once, without DNA. The sample yields roughly 170,000 distinct CDR3 sequences, of which the top ten take up approximately 18%. The CDR3 has 14 amino acids. This chain uses TRBV12-3 or TRBV12-4 with TRBJ1-5. This TCR was recovered from a woman aged 18-70 years in good health. Input material: blood T cells: a sorted CD56 or NKG2C T cell subset, CD4+ or CD8+ T cells, or bulk PBMC T cells (not recorded which). CDR3 region: CASSSRTLNQPQHF.